The next 27 T cell receptor beta chains were all read from a single sample in a study of regulatory T cells in long-lasting Graves disease. As to time point: newly diagnosed GD, antithyroid drugs for less than 3 months. PBMC RNA served as the TCR library source. Arm-PCR of CDR3 regions and iRepertoire HTBI primers were used to build TCR beta libraries. MiXCR was run by TCRdb on the multiplex PCR reads, yielding one entry per CDR3 protein. This sample has some 200,000 distinct CDR3 sequences, with approximately 19% found just once. These data were likewise used in another study, on T cells in Graves' hyperthyroidism and ophthalmopathy.

The sample in question was peripheral blood mononuclear cells (PBMCs), obtained at new diagnosis, from a patient treated with antithyroid drugs. Receptors originate from a woman in her twenties or thirties with Graves disease.

This clonotype was recorded at least ten times. CDR3 nucleotide sequence: TGTGCCAGCACCTCCTTAGGGGCGTACGAGCAGTACTTC. Encoded protein: CASTSLGAYEQYF. The gene calls are TRBV6-1 and TRBJ2-7, with a weak D call TRBD1 (5 bases). Germline CDR1 MNHNS, CDR2 SASEGT. The CDR3 length is 13 residues. The V end lost 7 bases, the J end lost 4 bases, and 14 bases lay between the germline ends.

This clonotype occurred many times. The rearrangement joins TRBV15 to TRBJ1-1; D is ambiguous. The germline CDR1 and CDR2 sequences are LNHNV and YYDKDF (reference sequence). CDR3 length: 14 amino acids. V was trimmed by 2 bases and J by 8 bases, leaving 15 bases between them. The CDR3 is CATSRRIGSEEAFF. CDR3 nucleotides: TGTGCCACCAGCAGAAGAATCGGGTCTGAGGAAGCTTTCTTT.

This clonotype was seen at least ten times. The chain is built from TRBV12-5 and TRBJ2-7; D not resolved. V gave up 7 bases and J gave up 0 bases, with 13 bases separating them. Per the germline V gene, CDR1 is LGHNT and CDR2 is FRNRAP. This CDR3 has 14 residues. CDR3 coding DNA: TGTGCTAGTGCCCTAACGGTTGGCTCCTACGAGCAGTACTTC. Protein: CASALTVGSYEQYF.

This clonotype has only one observation. A read error may be the cause here, since a much bigger clone is one base away. This chain joins TRBV5-1 and TRBJ2-1; 12 bases are a match to TRBD2. The V gene's germline CDR1 is SGHRS and CDR2 YFSETQ. V shed 1 base and J 9 bases; nucleotides not matched to a gene: 2. The CDR3 sequence is 14 residues long. The chain's CDR3 is CASSLILAGGEQFF. CDR3 nucleotides: TGCGCCAGCAGCTTGATACTAGCGGGAGGTGAGCAGTTCTTC.

This clonotype was counted at least ten times. The rearrangement links TRBV20-1 to TRBJ2-3; D perhaps matches TRBD2 (6 bases). Trimming stripped 5 bases from V and 0 bases from J, with 18 bases between. CDR3 length: 16 amino acids. Germline CDR1 DFQATT, CDR2 SNEGSKA (reference sequence). The CDR3 DNA follows: TGCAGTGCTTCCCGAGCGGTAGCGGTTAGCACAGATACGCAGTATTTT. The encoded protein is CSASRAVAVSTDTQYF.

This clonotype was recorded at least ten times. The rearrangement links TRBV5-4 to TRBJ2-6; a possible D gene is TRBD2 (5 bases). CDR3 size: 16 residues. Trimming removed 4 bases at V and 0 bases at J, with 11 bases between. Germline V gene data show CDR1 as SGHNT and CDR2 as YYREEE (reference sequence). CDR3 bases: TGTGCCAGCAGCCATGGGGAGACCTCTGGGGCCAACGTCCTGACTTTC. It yields the protein CASSHGETSGANVLTF.

This clonotype was seen ten or more times. V gene TRBV30 combines with J gene TRBJ2-3; TRBD1 agrees at 8 bases. The trim removed 0 bases at V and 3 bases at J, leaving 8 bases unmatched. The germline V gene encodes CDR1 GTSNPN and CDR2 SVGIG (reference sequence). The CDR3 extends over 16 amino acids. The CDR3 here is CAWSVPTGVGTDTQYF. CDR3 coding DNA: TGTGCCTGGAGTGTACCGACAGGGGTCGGGACAGATACGCAGTATTTT.

This clonotype was seen repeatedly, ten times or more. The rearrangement uses TRBV28 and TRBJ1-1; D uncertain. CDR1 and CDR2 (germline): MDHEN, SYDVKM. The V end was cut by 1 base, the J end by 6 bases, with 6 bases between. CDR3 length: 12 residues. Here the CDR3 reads CASSLLTAEAFF. The DNA of the CDR3 is TGTGCCAGCAGTTTATTGACCGCTGAAGCTTTCTTT.

This clonotype has ten or more counts. This chain joins TRBV30 and TRBJ2-5; D uncertain. The germline V gene encodes CDR1 GTSNPN and CDR2 SVGIG (reference sequence). This CDR3 is 12 amino acids long. V dropped 1 base and J dropped 4 bases, with 7 bases sitting between them. The CDR3 DNA reads TGTGCCTGGAGTGCAGGTCTAGAGACCCAGTACTTC. Protein sequence: CAWSAGLETQYF.

The V gene is TRBV6-1, the J gene TRBJ1-2; D gene ambiguous. The CDR3 sequence is 14 residues long. V lost 8 bases to trimming and J lost 4 bases, with 17 bases between them. Germline lookup yields CDR1 MNHNS and CDR2 SASEGT. This CDR3 reads CASGREGVIYGYTF. CDR3 in DNA: TGTGCCAGCGGTCGGGAGGGCGTTATCTATGGCTACACCTTC.

This sequence joins TRBV5-8 and TRBJ2-1; TRBD2 matches 8 bases. V was pared by 0 bases and J by 0 bases, with 5 bases of the junction left unmatched. The germline CDR1 and CDR2 sequences are SGHTS and YDEGEE. This CDR3 is built from 17 residues. The CDR3 loop reads CASSLGGLALSYNEQFF. The CDR3 region has the DNA TGTGCCAGCAGCTTGGGCGGACTAGCTCTCTCCTACAATGAGCAGTTCTTC.

Many counts were recorded for this clonotype. The rearrangement uses TRBV20-1 and TRBJ1-1; tentative D call: TRBD1 (6 bases). There are 17 residues in the CDR3. Trimming stripped 3 bases from V and 4 bases from J, with 24 bases between. Germline CDR1 is DFQATT and CDR2 is SNEGSKA (reference sequence). CDR3 protein: CSASLRDIILLSTEAFF. The CDR3 DNA is TGCAGTGCTAGCCTCAGGGACATCATACTTCTGTCCACTGAAGCTTTCTTT.

This clonotype was counted many times. The rearrangement joins TRBV28 to TRBJ2-4, with D perhaps matching TRBD1 (5 bases). Between the trimmed V and J ends, which lost 1 base and 6 bases, there was a span of 7 bases. Germline lookup yields CDR1 MDHEN and CDR2 SYDVKM. The CDR3 has 13 amino acids. The CDR3 DNA is TGTGCCAGCAGTTTATTGGGGCCAAACATTCAGTACTTC. Translated, it gives CASSLLGPNIQYF. The full variable domain, with the rest looked up from reference TRBV28 and TRBJ2-4, is DVKVTQSSRYLVKRTGEKVFLECVQDMDHENMFWYRQDPGLGLRLIYFSYDVKMKEKGDIPEGYSVSREKKERFSLILESASTNQTSMYLCASSLLGPNIQYFGAGTRLSVL.

The sample holds many counts of this clonotype. In nucleotides, the CDR3 is TGTGCCACCAGCAGACGGGACAGAGCAGACACAGATACGCAGTATTTT. This gives the protein CATSRRDRADTDTQYF. V usage is TRBV15 and J usage is TRBJ2-3; TRBD1 agrees at 7 bases. The length of the CDR3 is 16 residues. Germline CDR1 reads LNHNV; CDR2 reads YYDKDF (reference sequence). With 2 bases clipped from V and 2 bases from J, the junction kept 7 bases outside the gene matches.

This clonotype has a count of ten or more. This chain connects TRBV2 to TRBJ2-1, with 10 bases fitting TRBD2. From germline, CDR1 is SNHLY and CDR2 FYNNEI. CDR3 length: 16 residues. Unmatched junction bases numbered 11, after V lost 2 bases and J lost 10 bases. CDR3 sequence (DNA): TGTGCCAGCAGTGAACGGGGCACTAGCGGGACGGGAGAGCAGTTCTTC. It translates to CASSERGTSGTGEQFF.

This clonotype was detected ten times or more. CDR3 DNA sequence: TGCAGCGTTACTACAGGGGGCCGGGGTGAAGCTTTCTTT. Protein: CSVTTGGRGEAFF. The chain carries TRBV29-1 and TRBJ1-1; TRBD1 aligns across 9 bases. Unmatched junction bases numbered 8, after V lost 5 bases and J lost 7 bases. Germline-derived CDR1 and CDR2 are SQVTM and ANQGSEA. The CDR3 length is 13 residues. The full variable domain, completed using reference TRBV29-1 and TRBJ1-1, is SAVISQKPSRDICQRGTSLTIQCQVDSQVTMMFWYRQQPGQSLTLIATANQGSEATYESGFVIDKFPISRPNLTFSTLTVSNMSPEDSSIYLCSVTTGGRGEAFFGQGTRLTVV.

This clonotype has at least ten counts. The chain has TRBV12-3 or TRBV12-4 and TRBJ1-2; D is perhaps TRBD1 (5 bases). V lost 7 bases to trimming and J lost 2 bases, with 14 bases between them. This CDR3 spans 14 amino acids. The CDR3 sequence is CASTLEGSNYGYTF. The CDR3 DNA sequence: TGTGCCAGCACTTTGGAGGGGTCGAACTATGGCTACACCTTC.

This clonotype was seen repeatedly, ten times or more. The chain has TRBV6-1 and TRBJ1-1; D may be TRBD1 (5 bases). The germline V and J ends were trimmed by 5 bases and 3 bases, with 16 bases remaining between them. CDR1 MNHNS and CDR2 SASEGT come from the germline V gene. The CDR3 has 15 amino acids. The CDR3 loop is CASSPLGAGDTEAFF. DNA for the CDR3: TGTGCCAGCAGTCCCCTAGGGGCGGGGGACACTGAAGCTTTCTTT.

Notes on this clonotype: A far larger clone is off by one base, so a read error is likely. The chain couples TRBV6-1 to TRBJ1-4; 11 bases fit TRBD1. V shed 6 bases and J 6 bases; nucleotides not matched to a gene: 6. The germline V gene encodes CDR1 MNHNS and CDR2 SASEGT. CDR3 length equals 15 residues. CDR3 nucleotides: TGTGCCAGCAGCCGGGGGACAGGGGGGGATGAAAAACTGTTTTTT. It translates to CASSRGTGGDEKLFF.

This clonotype occurred many times. This rearrangement joins TRBV28 to TRBJ1-5, with 9 bases aligning to TRBD1. CDR3 length equals 16 residues. V trimming: 6 bases; J trimming: 2 bases; junction bases outside the gene matches: 8. Germline CDR1 reads MDHEN; CDR2 reads SYDVKM. The CDR3 protein is CASSRTGAGGNQPQHF. The CDR3 DNA is TGTGCCAGCAGCCGGACAGGGGCGGGGGGCAATCAGCCCCAGCATTTT. The variable domain in full, with the rest retrieved from reference TRBV28 and TRBJ1-5, is DVKVTQSSRYLVKRTGEKVFLECVQDMDHENMFWYRQDPGLGLRLIYFSYDVKMKEKGDIPEGYSVSREKKERFSLILESASTNQTSMYLCASSRTGAGGNQPQHFGDGTRLSIL.

Ten or more counts support this clonotype. This chain uses TRBV28 with TRBJ1-2, with unresolved D. The V gene's germline CDR1 is MDHEN and CDR2 SYDVKM. CDR3 length: 14 amino acids. The V end lost 3 bases, the J end lost 5 bases, and 13 bases lay between the germline ends. The CDR3 sequence is CASSFNGPGYGYTF. In nucleotides, the CDR3 is TGTGCCAGCAGTTTTAACGGTCCAGGTTATGGCTACACCTTC.

As concerns this clonotype: A much larger clone sits a single nucleotide away, making a read error possible. The chain is built from TRBV10-3 and TRBJ1-4; no reliable D call. This CDR3 is 14 amino acids long. CDR1 is ENHRY, CDR2 SYGVKD, per germline. Trimming removed 10 bases from V and 4 bases from J, with 16 bases in between. For the CDR3, the DNA is TGTGCCACCTTCACCGGGCGTAATAATGAAAAACTGTTTTTT. Residues: CATFTGRNNEKLFF.

This clonotype has ten or more counts. The chain couples TRBV5-1 to TRBJ2-1; D possibly corresponds to TRBD2 (6 bases). This CDR3 region has 17 residues. Between the trimmed V and J ends, which lost 0 bases and 0 bases, there was a span of 13 bases. Germline V lookup: CDR1 SGHRS, CDR2 YFSETQ. In DNA form, the CDR3 reads TGCGCCAGCAGCTTGGGGGGCGGGACTCCCTCCTACAATGAGCAGTTCTTC. Amino acids: CASSLGGGTPSYNEQFF.

In this sample, this clonotype turned up many times. J is TRBJ2-5 and V is TRBV5-8, with 9 bases fitting TRBD1. J lost 5 bases, V lost 1 base, and 9 bases had no gene match. The V gene's germline CDR1 is SGHTS and CDR2 YDEGEE. The CDR3 consists of 16 residues. The CDR3 DNA is TGTGCCAGCAGCTTGAACAACAGGGGGCATGGGGAGACCCAGTACTTC. This encodes CASSLNNRGHGETQYF.

This clonotype occurred many times. V and J are TRBV7-2 and TRBJ1-2, with D tentatively TRBD1 (5 bases). The ends were cut back, 5 bases at V and 6 bases at J, with 10 bases in the middle. From germline, CDR1 is SGHTA and CDR2 FQGNSA. The CDR3 has 12 residues. CDR3 sequence reads: CASSPGTDGYTF. In nucleotides, the CDR3 is TGTGCCAGCAGCCCCGGGACGGATGGCTACACCTTC.

About this clonotype itself: With only one base between it and a far larger clone, this is likely a read error. This chain links TRBV12-3 or TRBV12-4 with TRBJ2-7; unclear D gene. The CDR3 is 15 residues long. Trimming shortened V by 4 bases and J by 2 bases, and 15 bases separated the two germline ends. This CDR3 is CASSSPTASPYEQYF. The CDR3 DNA reads as TGTGCCAGCAGTTCCCCCACGGCCAGCCCCTACGAGCAGTACTTC.

This chain joins TRBV2 and TRBJ2-3; 14 nucleotides line up with TRBD2. Germline V lookup: CDR1 SNHLY, CDR2 FYNNEI. V dropped 5 bases and J dropped 6; count of bases not matched to a gene: 4. CDR3 length: 15 amino acids. The CDR3 reads CASSQGLAGVDTQYF. CDR3 coding DNA: TGTGCCAGCAGTCAGGGACTAGCGGGAGTTGATACGCAGTATTTT.